This T cell receptor (beta chain) appears in the sequencing data of a study of shared clonotypes between healthy human individuals. Overall study context: Donors consisted of two women and three men between 18 and 49. Three CD4 naive, three CD4 memory, two CD8 naive and one CD8 memory plate were used per donor.

Donors, healthy HIV-negative adults, lacked recent acute infections or vaccinations. When replicate PCRs were run on sorted subsets, they used around 0.2 ug DNA, about 31,000 T cell genomes. Clones were sequenced by immunoSEQ multiplex PCR, and TCRdb holds only the in-frame ones, with some missing. The repertoire holds around 720,000 clones, with 73% as singletons. Material: memory CD4+ T cells sorted from blood. Subset in this sample: CD45RA-negative fraction. The TCR was taken from a woman aged 25 to 39 in good health.

In DNA form, the CDR3 reads TGTGCCAGCAGCTTAGGTCTTGCGGGACAGGGGATGTACGAGCAGTACTTC. Residues: CASSLGLAGQGMYEQYF. The gene calls are TRBV11-2 and TRBJ2-7, with 10 bases identical to TRBD1. V shed 1 base, J shed 4 bases, and the junction held 10 bases outside the gene matches. The CDR3 runs 17 residues. The germline gives CDR1 SGHAT, CDR2 FQNNGV. The full variable domain, in which reference TRBV11-2 and TRBJ2-7 provide the parts outside the CDR3, is EAGVAQSPRYKIIEKRQSVAFWCNPISGHATLYWYQQILGQGPKLLIQFQNNGVVDDSQLPKDRFSAERLKGVDSTLKIQPAKLEDSAVYLCASSLGLAGQGMYEQYFGPGTRLTVT.